This T cell receptor beta chain was documented in a study of cytotoxic CD8 clonotypes in ibrutinib-treated CLL. Looking at the study overall: Enrolment comprised around 11 relapsed/refractory and about 14 treatment-naive patients; roughly 17 were IGHV unmutated. The study's findings and limits: Having risen at ibrutinib response, clonality had fallen back toward baseline by progression. Among the clonotypes, public ones were uncommon and contracted or held stable on treatment.

The CDR3 spans 17 residues. Trimming left V 0 bases short and J 3 bases short, with 17 bases between. Germline V gene lookup returns CDR1 SGHNT and CDR2 YENEEA. Worth noting for this clone: Its target is not known.

Sequencing used immunoSEQ multiplex PCR; TCRdb keeps in-frame clones, though not all of them. The sample has about 200,000 clones; about 75% are singletons. The sample consisted of PBMCs, taken after 12 months of ibrutinib treatment. J is TRBJ2-5 and V is TRBV11-3; maybe TRBD2 (7 bases). The origin of this receptor is a human donor with chronic lymphocytic leukemia. The CDR3 loop is CASSLDQAGGREETQYF. The CDR3 nucleotides read TGTGCCAGCAGCTTAGATCAGGCCGGGGGGCGAGAAGAGACCCAGTACTTC.